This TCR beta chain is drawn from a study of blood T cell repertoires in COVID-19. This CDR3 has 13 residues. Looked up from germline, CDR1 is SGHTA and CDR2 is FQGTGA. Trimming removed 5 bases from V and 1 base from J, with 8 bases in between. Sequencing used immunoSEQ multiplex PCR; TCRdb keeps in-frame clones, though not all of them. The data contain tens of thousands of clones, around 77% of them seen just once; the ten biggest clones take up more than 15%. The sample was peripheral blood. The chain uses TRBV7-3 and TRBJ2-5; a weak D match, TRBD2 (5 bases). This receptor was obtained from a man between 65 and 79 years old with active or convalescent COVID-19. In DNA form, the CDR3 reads TGTGCCAGCAGCCCGGGATCCCAAGAGACCCAGTACTTC. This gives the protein CASSPGSQETQYF. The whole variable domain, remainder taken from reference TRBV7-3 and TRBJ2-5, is GAGVSQTPSNKVTEKGKYVELRCDPISGHTALYWYRQSLGQGPEFLIYFQGTGAADDSGLPNDRFFAVRPEGSVSTLKIQRTERGDSAVYLCASSPGSQETQYFGPGTRLLVL.